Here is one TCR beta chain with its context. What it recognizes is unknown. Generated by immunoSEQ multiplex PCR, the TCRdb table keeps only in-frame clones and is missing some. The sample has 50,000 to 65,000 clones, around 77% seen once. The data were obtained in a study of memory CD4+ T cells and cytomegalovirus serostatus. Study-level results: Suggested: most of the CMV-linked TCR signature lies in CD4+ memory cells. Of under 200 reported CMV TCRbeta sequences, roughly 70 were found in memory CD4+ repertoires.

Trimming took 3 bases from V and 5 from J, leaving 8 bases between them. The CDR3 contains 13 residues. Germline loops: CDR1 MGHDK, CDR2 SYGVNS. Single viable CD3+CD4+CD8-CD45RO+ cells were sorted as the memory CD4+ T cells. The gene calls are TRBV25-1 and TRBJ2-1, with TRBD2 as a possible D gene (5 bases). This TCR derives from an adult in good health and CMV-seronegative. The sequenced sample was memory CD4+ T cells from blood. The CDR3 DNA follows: TGTGCCAGCAGTGATTTCGGGGACAATGAGCAGTTCTTC. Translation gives CASSDFGDNEQFF.